This TCR beta chain originates from a study of Graves' ophthalmopathy and Graves' hyperthyroidism (dated by TCRdb to 2017 to 2018). About the investigation overall: Peripheral blood was collected at initial diagnosis, before any treatment. To tell Graves' ophthalmopathy apart from Graves' hyperthyroidism, and to predict which patients would progress to ophthalmopathy, the study relied on TCR beta repertoire signatures. In total, 135 blood samples were TCR-sequenced: some 40 ophthalmopathy, under 85 hyperthyroidism and some 17 hyperthyroidism-to-ophthalmopathy patients. To explore V-J signatures distinguishing ophthalmopathy from hyperthyroidism, a discovery set of about a hundred patients (around 42 ophthalmopathy, 55 to 60 stable hyperthyroidism) was enrolled. An independent validation cohort was composed of 18 hyperthyroidism patients and around 16 patients who later progressed from hyperthyroidism to ophthalmopathy. In about six hyperthyroidism patients, the T-cell repertoire of thyroid tissue was compared with the T-cell repertoire of blood. Following sample collection, hyperthyroidism patients were given methimazole at a starting dose of 30 mg daily, and ophthalmopathy patients were given high-dose intravenous methylprednisolone.

In regard to this clonotype: Its antigen is not yet known. No base quality values were provided; no much bigger clone lies one nucleotide off.

V trim: 0 bases; J trim: 3 bases; unmatched bases: 10. The germline V gene (reference sequence) provides CDR1 DFQATT and CDR2 SNEGSKA. Measured from the cysteine to the phenylalanine, the CDR3 is 16 residues long. The only DNA kept is the CDR3, 48 bases in frame from the first base. Hyperthyroidism was defined as stable when no progression to ophthalmopathy occurred within 18 months of follow-up. The hyperthyroidism patients were 18 to 65 years old and newly diagnosed, with a disease duration of less than 2 months. Anyone with other autoimmune diseases, uncontrolled infections, pregnancy or lactation was excluded from the study. Diagnosis relied on clinical symptoms, serum thyroxine, TRAb, thyroid ultrasound and orbital computed tomography. Ficoll-Paque density gradient centrifugation was used to isolate PBMCs from around 10 ml of fresh peripheral blood. Trizol reagent was used to extract the total RNA, and its quality was then checked on an Agilent 2100 Bioanalyzer.

What the authors observed across the whole study: No statistical method was used to predetermine the sample size, and group allocation was not hidden from the investigators. Ophthalmopathy was separated from stable hyperthyroidism by the 13-signature model with roughly 88% sensitivity and about 81% specificity in cross-validation and with 80%/75% in the test set. Among expanded thyroid clonotypes with frequency above 0.001, most also showed up in blood, which suggests that blood repertoires may reflect the thyroid immune response. In validation, the model predicted ophthalmopathy progression with over 60% sensitivity and approximately 75% specificity; more than ten predicted patients were CT-confirmed with GO in a median of approximately 6.2 months.

For repertoire sequencing, the TCR beta CDR3 regions were amplified from RNA transcripts. The first round of RT-PCR was done with HTBI primers and the Qiagen OneStep RT-PCR kit, and was followed by a second round of multiplex PCR, then size selection and purification. Libraries were sequenced on an Illumina HiSeq2000 using paired-end 100 bp reads. In the paper's pipeline: SOAPnuke was used to process the reads, throwing out any read that had adapters, had uncalled bases, had a mean Phred below 15, or lacked an exact constant-primer or identifier match. COPE v1.2.5 was used to merge the high-quality paired reads. Clonotypes were defined as unique nucleotide sequences and were aligned to IMGT TRB V, D and J references using MiTCR v1.1. The analysis was limited to V-J combinations with a frequency above 0.0001, which together covered around 99% of the repertoires. A TCR clonal expansion and chaos score per V-J combination was defined as the ratio of F50 clonal expansion to chaos observed in the TCRdist matrix. Welch's t-statistics and random forest were used to reduce features to about a dozen V-J combinations, which were fed into a naive Bayes classifier. Thyroid-blood repertoire similarity was quantified with the Morisita-Horn index. Through fastp at Q25 and MiXCR, TCRdb rebuilt clones from the public reads, retaining in-frame beta chains. Identical CDR3 protein sequences are pooled into one entry, listed with their most common genes and DNA. The V and J calls here are based on TCRdb, not the publication. The sample records 400,000 or so distinct CDR3 sequences, 17% of which are singletons. 2.4% of the sample rests with the top ten.

Material: peripheral blood. This sequence originates from an adult woman with stable Graves' hyperthyroidism. The sequence joins TRBV20-1 to TRBJ2-5; the junction holds 7 bases that match TRBD1. The CDR3 protein is CSARDPGVQGEETQYF. The sequenced DNA is TGCAGTGCTAGAGATCCAGGCGTTCAGGGGGAAGAGACCCAGTACTTC.